This T cell receptor beta chain was obtained from a study of CD8 T cells in ankylosing spondylitis. Study-wide findings and caveats: A number of the motif variants had already been described in reactive arthritis synovial fluid and blood.

Germline CDR1 is SGHRS and CDR2 is YFSETQ. CDR3 length equals 16 residues. The junction had 9 bases not matched to a gene; V was cut back by 1 base and J by 5 bases. This clonotype was seen at least ten times. Its target is not known. It was by quantitative 5'-RACE with molecular barcodes that TCR beta libraries were made. TCRdb reprocessed the 5' RACE reads with MiXCR, giving one entry per CDR3 protein. The repertoire holds around 230,000 distinct CDR3 sequences, 8% to 9% seen once, with 4% to 5% in the top ten. The sample comprised blood, either unsorted or a sorted T cell fraction (not recorded which). The source is a female donor with ankylosing spondylitis or in good health (not recorded which). The chain employs TRBV5-1 and TRBJ2-1; 7 bases agree with TRBD1. This CDR3 reads CASSLLGTVNNNEQFF. CDR3 in DNA: TGCGCCAGCAGCTTGTTAGGGACAGTCAACAACAATGAGCAGTTCTTC.